These 17 T cell receptor beta chains were sequenced from one sample in a study of OX40 agonist ivuxolimab in advanced cancers. This table comes from immunoSEQ multiplex PCR, and its TCRdb copy is limited to in-frame clones, with some not included. The table shows approximately 74,000 clones, with about nine tenths occurring only once. The specimen was CD4+ or CD8+ T cells sorted from blood, collected in a trial of the OX40 agonist ivuxolimab. The source is an adult with an advanced solid tumor such as melanoma, head and neck, liver or kidney cancer.

V is TRBV13 and J is TRBJ1-1, with D perhaps TRBD1 (6 bases). Germline V gives CDR1 PRHDT, CDR2 FYEKMQ (reference sequence). The CDR3 runs to 11 residues. V lost 5 bases and J 11 bases, leaving 12 bases between the germline ends. CDR3 nucleotides: TGTGCCAGCAGCCTGAGACAGGCGGCTTTCTTT. As protein: CASSLRQAAFF.

This chain connects TRBV4-1 to TRBJ2-3, with D hard to call. V was trimmed by 3 bases and J by 3 bases, leaving 7 bases between them. Germline assignment: CDR1 MGHRA and CDR2 YSYEKL. CDR3 length equals 13 residues. For the CDR3, the DNA is TGCGCCAGCAGCCAGCTCGGGACAGATACGCAGTATTTT. Amino acids: CASSQLGTDTQYF.

The chain employs TRBV7-2 and TRBJ1-2; a weak D match, TRBD1 (5 bases). CDR1 and CDR2 (germline): SGHTA, FQGNSA. This CDR3 is built from 17 residues. The V and J ends lost 2 bases and 3 bases respectively, with 19 bases between them. The CDR3 coding sequence is TGTGCCAGCAGCTTATATCCCCAAACAGGCAGTGACTATGGCTACACCTTC. This gives the protein CASSLYPQTGSDYGYTF.

The chain uses TRBV2 and TRBJ2-7; D remains ambiguous. Germline assignment: CDR1 SNHLY and CDR2 FYNNEI. The CDR3 length is 15 residues. Trimming cost V 3 bases and J 0 bases, with 12 bases left between them. CDR3 in amino acids: CASSDADLSSYEQYF. The CDR3 coding sequence is TGTGCCAGCAGTGATGCGGACCTGAGCTCCTACGAGCAGTACTTC. The whole variable domain, filled in from reference TRBV2 and TRBJ2-7, reads EPEVTQTPSHQVTQMGQEVILRCVPISNHLYFYWYRQILGQKVEFLVSFYNNEISEKSEIFDDQFSVERPDGSNFTLKIRSTKLEDSAMYFCASSDADLSSYEQYFGPGTRLTVT.

The chain combines TRBV4-2 with TRBJ2-7; no clear D. The ends were cut back, 3 bases at V and 5 bases at J, with 14 bases in the middle. The CDR3 has 14 amino acids. Germline V gene data show CDR1 as LGHNA and CDR2 as YNFKEQ. The CDR3 loop reads CASSHFLGQNEQYF. The CDR3 DNA is TGTGCCAGCAGCCATTTTCTAGGGCAGAACGAGCAGTACTTC.

This clone was detected only once. CDR3 coding DNA: TGTGCCAGCAGCGTAGAGGGACTAGCGGGATACGGGCAGTTCTTC. Translation: CASSVEGLAGYGQFF. The chain is built from TRBV9 and TRBJ2-1, with TRBD2 matching 13 bases. The CDR3 has 15 amino acids. The germline V gene has CDR1 SGDLS and CDR2 YYNGEE. V lost 0 bases, J lost 12 bases, and 6 bases stayed unmatched.

This rearrangement joins TRBV6-6 to TRBJ1-1; D might be TRBD1 (6 bases). The CDR3 extends over 14 amino acids. Deletions cut 6 bases from V and 1 base from J, with 12 bases between. Germline V gives CDR1 MNHNY, CDR2 SVGAGI (reference sequence). CDR3 protein: CASREMTGNTEAFF. CDR3 DNA sequence: TGTGCCAGCAGAGAAATGACAGGGAACACTGAAGCTTTCTTT.

The rearrangement joins TRBV28 to TRBJ2-3; D unresolved. V was clipped by 5 bases and J by 4 bases, with 10 bases between them. This CDR3 is built from 13 residues. Germline CDR1 is MDHEN and CDR2 is SYDVKM. CDR3 sequence reads: CASSLQSADTQYF. Written as DNA, the CDR3 is TGTGCCAGCAGTCTACAGAGTGCAGATACGCAGTATTTT.

This chain links TRBV27 with TRBJ1-1, with D unresolved. Per germline, CDR1 MNHEY and CDR2 SMNVEV (reference sequence). Trimming took 2 bases from V and 1 from J, leaving 5 bases between them. CDR3 length equals 13 residues. Written as DNA, the CDR3 is TGTGCCAGCAGTTTAGAGTGGAACACTGAAGCTTTCTTT. As protein: CASSLEWNTEAFF.

V is TRBV7-9 and J is TRBJ2-7; 7 nucleotides agree with TRBD1. Germline values: CDR1 SEHNR, CDR2 FQNEAQ (reference sequence). The trim removed 5 bases at V and 2 bases at J, leaving 3 bases unmatched. The CDR3 has 13 residues. CDR3 in amino acids: CASSPQGTYEQYF. The CDR3, as DNA: TGTGCCAGCAGCCCACAGGGGACCTACGAGCAGTACTTC.

The J gene is TRBJ1-4, the V gene TRBV19; D might be TRBD1 (5 bases). Germline lookup yields CDR1 LNHDA and CDR2 SQIVND (reference sequence). Trimming took off 7 bases at V and 12 bases at J, with 18 bases between the two ends. The CDR3 spans 13 residues. This chain's CDR3 is CASKAGPIPELFF. DNA of the CDR3: TGTGCCAGTAAGGCAGGGCCGATTCCAGAACTGTTTTTT.

This chain links TRBV27 with TRBJ1-2; TRBD1 matches at 10 bases. The CDR3 length is 15 residues. CDR1 and CDR2 from the germline V gene are MNHEY and SMNVEV (reference sequence). Trimming removed 6 bases from V and 8 bases from J; junction bases left unmatched: 12. DNA for the CDR3: TGTGCCAGCAGGTTGACAGGGGGCTTGGGGGGGGGCTACACCTTC. This sequence encodes CASRLTGGLGGGYTF.

This sequence joins TRBV4-2 and TRBJ2-5; the D call may be TRBD1 or TRBD2 (6 bases each). V was trimmed by 7 bases and J by 4 bases, leaving 22 bases between them. This CDR3 contains 16 residues. CDR1 is LGHNA, CDR2 YNFKEQ, per germline. The chain's CDR3 is CASTFNPSGGRETQYF. CDR3 coding DNA: TGTGCCAGCACTTTCAATCCGTCTGGGGGGCGAGAGACCCAGTACTTC.

The chain uses TRBV29-1 and TRBJ2-3; a possible D gene is TRBD2 (6 bases). V was clipped by 7 bases and J by 2 bases, with 16 bases between them. The germline gives CDR1 SQVTM, CDR2 ANQGSEA. The CDR3 consists of 14 residues. The CDR3 DNA reads TGCAGCGCCGGGGGTGGCGGGGACACAGATACGCAGTATTTT. This sequence encodes CSAGGGGDTDTQYF.

The chain employs TRBV7-6 and TRBJ2-7; maybe TRBD1 (6 bases). Per germline, CDR1 SGHVS and CDR2 FNYEAQ. The ends were cut back, 5 bases at V and 7 bases at J, with 15 bases in the middle. The CDR3 extends over 13 amino acids. Written as DNA, the CDR3 is TGTGCCAGCAGCCACTCCTGGACAGTTGAGCAGTACTTC. Its translation: CASSHSWTVEQYF.

This rearrangement joins TRBV7-6 to TRBJ2-5; 11 bases are a match to TRBD1. The end of the DNA fits TRBJ2-7 better, so the J call may be wrong. CDR3 length equals 14 residues. Germline V gene sequence: CDR1 SGHVS, CDR2 FNYEAQ. The CDR3 bases are TGTGCCAGCAGCCTGGGACAGGGGGCCTACGAGCAGTACTTC. Its protein is CASSLGQGAYEQYF.

V is TRBV28 and J is TRBJ2-5; weak D call: TRBD2 (5 bases). The germline gives CDR1 MDHEN, CDR2 SYDVKM. Trimming stripped 4 bases from V and 4 bases from J, with 10 bases between. The CDR3 loop spans 13 amino acids. CDR3 amino acids: CASSYPGLETQYF. The DNA of the CDR3 is TGTGCCAGCAGTTACCCCGGACTAGAGACCCAGTACTTC.